Described below is a single T cell receptor (beta chain) sequence and its context. Its specificity is not known. Generated by immunoSEQ multiplex PCR, the TCRdb table keeps only in-frame clones and is missing some. Of around 75,000 clones listed, about 80% were seen once; the top ten hold approximately 6%. This sample is drawn from a study of radiation and T cells in renal cell carcinoma. Study-wide background: Nephrectomy followed 15 Gy stereotactic body radiation by 4 weeks. Study results and limitations: Without pretreatment biopsies, baseline tumor clonotype presence was undetermined. From baseline, blood top tumor clonotypes peaked at 2 weeks post-radiation.

Indicated time point: blood 2 weeks post-SBRT. Regarding treatment: 15 Gy SBRT to primary tumor, nephrectomy 4 weeks later. The specimen was blood, collected from a patient whose treatment included radiotherapy and nephrectomy. This clonotype was obtained from a man aged 55 to 70 with renal cell carcinoma.

Here the CDR3 reads CASKAGDGLEQYF. CDR3 in DNA: TGCGCCAGCAAAGCCGGCGACGGCCTCGAGCAGTACTTC. The gene calls are TRBV10-1 and TRBJ2-7; no definite D call. This CDR3 is 13 amino acids long. The V end lost 7 bases, the J end lost 6 bases, and 16 bases lay between the germline ends. CDR1 is WNHNN, CDR2 SYGVQD, per germline (reference sequence).